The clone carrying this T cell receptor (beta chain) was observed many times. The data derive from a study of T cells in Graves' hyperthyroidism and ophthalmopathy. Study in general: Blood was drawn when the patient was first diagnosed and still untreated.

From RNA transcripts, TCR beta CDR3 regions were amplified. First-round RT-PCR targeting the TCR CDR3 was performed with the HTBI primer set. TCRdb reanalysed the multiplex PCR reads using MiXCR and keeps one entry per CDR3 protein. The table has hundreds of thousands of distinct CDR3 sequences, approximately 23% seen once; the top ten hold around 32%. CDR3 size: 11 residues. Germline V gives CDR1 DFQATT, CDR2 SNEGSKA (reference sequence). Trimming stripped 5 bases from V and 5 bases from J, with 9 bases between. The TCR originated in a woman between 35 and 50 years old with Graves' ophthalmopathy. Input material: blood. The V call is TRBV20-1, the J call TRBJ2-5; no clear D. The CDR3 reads CSALKWETQYF. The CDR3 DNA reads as TGCAGTGCTCTCAAGTGGGAGACCCAGTACTTC.